The sequence of this T cell receptor (beta chain) was determined in a study of glioma-infiltrating T cells. General study results and limits: Above-expected tissue-blood divergence occurred in all gliomas, most in low-grade ones.

Using RNA template, CDR3s of TCR alpha and beta were amplified with iRepertoire arm-PCR. MiXCR, run by TCRdb on the multiplex PCR reads, gives a single entry per CDR3 protein. The table lists 150,000 to 200,000 distinct CDR3 sequences, over 40% of them singletons, with roughly 5.2% in the top ten. This CDR3 has 14 amino acids. Germline values: CDR1 DFQATT, CDR2 SNEGSKA (reference sequence). Trimming took off 4 bases at V and 7 bases at J, with 19 bases between the two ends. Comments on this clonotype: Antigen: not known. This clone may be a read error of a much larger clone one base away. No conserved phenylalanine or tryptophan ends this CDR3, so it is likely a read error.

This receptor was taken from a human donor with low-grade glioma or glioblastoma, undergoing nonglioma brain surgery, or in good health (not recorded which). V is TRBV20-1 and J is TRBJ1-1; the D gene is possibly TRBD1 (5 bases). Sequenced: glioma tissue, nonneoplastic brain tissue, or PBMCs (not recorded which). This CDR3 reads CSATDPGPIGEAFL. The CDR3 region has the DNA TGCAGTGCTACCGACCCGGGACCCATTGGTGAAGCTTTCTTA.